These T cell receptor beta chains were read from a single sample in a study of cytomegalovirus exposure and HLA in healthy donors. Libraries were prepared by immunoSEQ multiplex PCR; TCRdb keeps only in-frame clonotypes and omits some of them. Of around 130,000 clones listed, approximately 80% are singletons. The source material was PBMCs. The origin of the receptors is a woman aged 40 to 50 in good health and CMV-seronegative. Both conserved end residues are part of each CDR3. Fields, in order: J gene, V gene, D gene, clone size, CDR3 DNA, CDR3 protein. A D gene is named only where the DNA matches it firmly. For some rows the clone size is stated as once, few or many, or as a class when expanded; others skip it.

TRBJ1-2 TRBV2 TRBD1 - TGTGCCAGCAGAGAGACGACAGGGGGAGTCTATGGCTACACCTTC CASRETTGGVYGYTF
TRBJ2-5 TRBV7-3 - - TGTGCCAGCAGCTTAATAGGTCAAGAGGCCCAGTACTTC CASSLIGQEAQYF
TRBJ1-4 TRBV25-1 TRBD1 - TGTGCCAGCAGTGAACGACAGGGAACAACTAATGAAAAACTGTTTTTT CASSERQGTTNEKLFF
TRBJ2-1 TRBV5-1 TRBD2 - TGCGCCAGCAGCTTAGCGGGGCCGAACAATGAGCAGTTCTTC CASSLAGPNNEQFF
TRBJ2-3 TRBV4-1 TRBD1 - TGCGCCAGCAGCCAAGATCGGCAGGGGGCACGAGATACGCAGTATTTT CASSQDRQGARDTQYF
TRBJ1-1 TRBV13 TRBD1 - TGTGCCAGCAGCTCAGGTTGGACAGGAGATCTGGAAGCTTTCTTT CASSSGWTGDLEAFF
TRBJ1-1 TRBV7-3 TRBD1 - TGTGCCAGCAGCTTATCCGGGACAGGTAACACTGAAGCTTTCTTT CASSLSGTGNTEAFF
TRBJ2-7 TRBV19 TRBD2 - TGTGCCAGTAGTCCTGCTGGGGGGGGCTACGAGCAGTACTTC CASSPAGGGYEQYF
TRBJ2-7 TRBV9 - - TGTGCCAGCAGCTACGCGAGCAGGGGCGAGCAGTACTTC CASSYASRGEQYF
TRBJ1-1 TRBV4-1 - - TGCGCCAGCAGCCAAGATCGGTGGGGCATCAACACTGAAGCTTTCTTT CASSQDRWGINTEAFF
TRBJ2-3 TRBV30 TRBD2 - TGTGCCTGGAGCGGGGGTAGCGGGGGGAGCACAGATACGCAGTATTTT CAWSGGSGGSTDTQYF
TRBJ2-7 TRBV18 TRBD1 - TGTGCCAGCTCGCCCGGGACAGTCTTCTACGAGCAGTACTTC CASSPGTVFYEQYF
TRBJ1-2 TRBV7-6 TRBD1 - TGTGCCAGCAGCTTAGGGGGGGCCGGGACAGGGGCTCCTGGCTACACCTTC CASSLGGAGTGAPGYTF
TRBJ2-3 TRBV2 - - TGTGCCAGCAGTGTAGGGCTCGGGAATACGCAGTATTTT CASSVGLGNTQYF
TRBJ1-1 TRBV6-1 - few TGTGCCACCGGGAGGGAGGTTAGAGGGGGAGCTTTCTTT CATGREVRGGAFF
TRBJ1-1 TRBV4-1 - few TGCGCCAGCAGCCAAGATTTGGCCAGGGCAGCTTTCTTT CASSQDLARAAFF
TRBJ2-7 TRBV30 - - TGTGCCTGGAGTGCGCGGCTCTACGAGCAGTACTTC CAWSARLYEQYF
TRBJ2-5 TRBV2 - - TGTGCCAGCAGTGAAGCGGCAGGGGGAGGTCAGACCCAGTACTTC CASSEAAGGGQTQYF
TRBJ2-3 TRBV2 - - TGTGCCAGCAAAAGAGGGGGAGGGTGGAGCACAGATACGCAGTATTTT CASKRGGGWSTDTQYF
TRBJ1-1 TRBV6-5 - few TGTGCCAGCAGTTTCTTAGGGGTGGTGGGAACTGAAGCTTTCTTT CASSFLGVVGTEAFF
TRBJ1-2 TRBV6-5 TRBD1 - TGTGCCAGCGGAGATTCAGGGGGCAACTATGGCTACACCTTC CASGDSGGNYGYTF
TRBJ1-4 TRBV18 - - TGTGCCAGCTCACCAGGGACACTTAATGAAAAACTGTTTTTT CASSPGTLNEKLFF
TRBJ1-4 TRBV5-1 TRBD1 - TGCGCCAGCAGCTTACAGGGGGCGGGTGAAAAACTGTTTTTT CASSLQGAGEKLFF
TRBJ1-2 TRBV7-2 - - TGTGCCAGCAGCTGGGAGTCCCTGGGGGGCTACACCTTC CASSWESLGGYTF
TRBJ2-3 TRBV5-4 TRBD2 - TGTGCCAGCAGCGGATGGACTAGCGGGGCCCGACGCGATACGCAGTATTTT CASSGWTSGARRDTQYF
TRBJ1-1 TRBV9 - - TGTGCCAGCACCCTAGGGACACTGAACACTGAAGCTTTCTTT CASTLGTLNTEAFF
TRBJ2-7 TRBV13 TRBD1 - TGTGCCAGCAGAAAAAAGGGGGCCTCCTACGAGCAGTACTTC CASRKKGASYEQYF
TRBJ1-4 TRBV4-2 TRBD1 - TGTGCCAGCAGCCAACGGGACAGGACTAATGAAAAACTGTTTTTT CASSQRDRTNEKLFF
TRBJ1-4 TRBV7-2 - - TGTGCCAGCAGCTTAGCGGTTGCGGGTAGGGAAAAACTGTTTTTT CASSLAVAGREKLFF
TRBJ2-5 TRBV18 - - TGTGCCAGCTCGCCCACGCTCGGGGAGGAGACCCAGTACTTC CASSPTLGEETQYF
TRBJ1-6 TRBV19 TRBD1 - TGTGCCAGTAGTGACAGGGTTAATTCACCCCTCCACTTT CASSDRVNSPLHF
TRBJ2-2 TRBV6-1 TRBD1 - TGTGCCAGCAGTAGGACAGGGGCGAACACCGGGGAGCTGTTTTTT CASSRTGANTGELFF
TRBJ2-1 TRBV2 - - TGTGCCAGCATGGTCATGGGGGCCCTCAATGAGCAGTTCTTC CASMVMGALNEQFF
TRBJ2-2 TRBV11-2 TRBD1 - TGTGCCAGCAGCTTACCTCCAGGGGGAACGGCCGGGGAGCTGTTTTTT CASSLPPGGTAGELFF
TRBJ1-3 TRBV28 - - TGTGCCAGCAGTGTCGGGGGGACGGACACCATATATTTT CASSVGGTDTIYF
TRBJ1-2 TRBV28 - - TGTGCCAGCAGTTTATGGGGCAGGGCGGACTATGGCTACACCTTC CASSLWGRADYGYTF
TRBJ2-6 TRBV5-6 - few TGTGCCAGCAGCTTGTGGGGCCTCTCTGGGGCCAACGTCCTGACTTTC CASSLWGLSGANVLTF
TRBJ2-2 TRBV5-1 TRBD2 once TGCGCCAGCAGCTCCTCTAGCGGGAGATTTACCGGGGAGCTGTTTTTT CASSSSSGRFTGELFF
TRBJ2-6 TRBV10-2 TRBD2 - TGCGCCAGCAGTGAGAGCGAAGGGATTAGCGGGACTCGCTCTGGGGCCAACGTCCTGACTTTC CASSESEGISGTRSGANVLTF
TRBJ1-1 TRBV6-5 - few TGTGCCAGCAGGTCCGGGAGGACTGAAGCTTTCTTT CASRSGRTEAFF
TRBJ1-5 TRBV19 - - TGTGCCAGCCGGCCCTCCAGGGGTTGGAATCAGCCCCAGCATTTT CASRPSRGWNQPQHF
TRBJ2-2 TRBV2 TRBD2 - TGTGCCAGCAGGGTTACTAGCGGGAGCTCCGGGGAGCTGTTTTTT CASRVTSGSSGELFF
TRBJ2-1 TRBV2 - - TGTGCCAGCACGCCTAGTCCCTACAATGAGCAGTTCTTC CASTPSPYNEQFF
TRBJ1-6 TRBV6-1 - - TGTGCCAGCAGTGAAGGGAGTTTCGGTTCACCCCTCCACTTT CASSEGSFGSPLHF
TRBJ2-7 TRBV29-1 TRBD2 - TGCAGCGTTGAACGGGGGGTTAAGTACGAGCAGTACTTC CSVERGVKYEQYF
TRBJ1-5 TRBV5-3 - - TGTGCCAGAAGCTTGGCCAACGTCAGGGCAGGCGGCAATCAGCCCCAGCATTTT CARSLANVRAGGNQPQHF
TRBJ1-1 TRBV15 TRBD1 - TGTGCCACCAGCAGTGGACAGGGGTATGAAGCTTTCTTT CATSSGQGYEAFF
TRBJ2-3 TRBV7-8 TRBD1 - TGTGCCAGCAGCTTACCAAGGACAGGGGCGAGTCCAGATACGCAGTATTTT CASSLPRTGASPDTQYF